This T cell receptor beta chain was obtained from a study of spatial heterogeneity in lung cancer. In the study overall: Taken at a median of approximately 23 months after resection, follow-up PBMC samples underwent sequencing when available. Detection consistently captured more beta-chain sequences than alpha-chain sequences.

Time point reported: blood at routine non-recurrence follow-up after resection. Unsorted tumor, nontumor lung tissue or cryopreserved PBMC supplied the whole RNA. CDR1 is SGHRS and CDR2 is YFSETQ in the germline V gene. The CDR3 loop spans 15 amino acids. V trimming: 4 bases; J trimming: 4 bases; junction bases outside the gene matches: 5. TCRdb recomputed calls from the 5' RACE reads with MiXCR, one row per CDR3 protein. The sample yields around 110,000 distinct CDR3 sequences, 12% seen once. The sequences come from PBMCs, collected at follow-up. The TCR comes from a male donor with early-stage non-small cell lung cancer. V usage is TRBV5-1 and J usage is TRBJ2-3; TRBD2 matches 11 bases. The CDR3 is CASSLSGGAADTQYF. DNA for the CDR3: TGCGCCAGCAGCCTTAGCGGGGGGGCCGCAGATACGCAGTATTTT.